The rows below give T cell receptor beta chains drawn from one sample of a study of identical twins. TCRdb analysed the 5' RACE reads with MiXCR anew, one entry per CDR3 protein. Of about 530,000 distinct CDR3 sequences detected, around 15% appear once; the ten largest clones hold nearly 0.45%. These same records also appear under a second study, on yellow fever vaccine responses in identical twins.

What was sequenced was CD4+ T cells sorted from blood. The receptor source for this set is a young woman in good health. Both conserved end residues are part of each CDR3. Each record gives: V gene, D gene, J gene, clone size, CDR3 protein, CDR3 DNA. A D gene is named only where the DNA matches it firmly. Not all rows give a size; the values are once, few, many and, for expanded clones, a class.

v_gene: TRBV28
d_gene: NA
j_gene: TRBJ1-1
abundance: few
CDR3aa: CASSFPLTEAFF
CDR3nt: TGTGCCAGCAGTTTCCCCCTCACTGAAGCTTTCTTT

v_gene: TRBV20-1
d_gene: NA
j_gene: TRBJ2-3
abundance: few
CDR3aa: CSAPFFTDTQYF
CDR3nt: TGCAGTGCTCCCTTTTTCACAGATACGCAGTATTTT

v_gene: TRBV28
d_gene: TRBD2
j_gene: TRBJ2-7
abundance: NA
CDR3aa: CASRSSGRAHEQYF
CDR3nt: TGTGCCAGCAGGTCTAGCGGGAGGGCCCACGAGCAGTACTTC

v_gene: TRBV7-9
d_gene: NA
j_gene: TRBJ2-3
abundance: many
CDR3aa: CASSHWIVTSTDTQYF
CDR3nt: TGTGCCAGCAGCCACTGGATTGTAACAAGCACAGATACGCAGTATTTT

v_gene: TRBV20-1
d_gene: TRBD2
j_gene: TRBJ2-3
abundance: few
CDR3aa: CSAPTSGRPFNTDTQYF
CDR3nt: TGCAGTGCTCCTACTAGCGGGAGGCCTTTTAACACAGATACGCAGTATTTT

v_gene: TRBV6-1
d_gene: NA
j_gene: TRBJ1-5
abundance: few
CDR3aa: CRSGTGNQPQHF
CDR3nt: TGTCGCAGCGGAACAGGCAATCAGCCCCAGCATTTT

v_gene: TRBV11-2
d_gene: TRBD1
j_gene: TRBJ2-2
abundance: NA
CDR3aa: CASSARTGGTGELFF
CDR3nt: TGTGCCAGCAGCGCGAGGACAGGGGGCACCGGGGAGCTGTTTTTT

v_gene: TRBV14
d_gene: NA
j_gene: TRBJ1-4
abundance: few
CDR3aa: CASSQGWAARKLFF
CDR3nt: TGTGCCAGCAGCCAAGGCTGGGCAGCCAGAAAACTGTTTTTT

v_gene: TRBV12-3/TRBV12-4
d_gene: TRBD2
j_gene: TRBJ2-3
abundance: few
CDR3aa: CASSFLASGTDTQYF
CDR3nt: TGTGCCAGCAGTTTCCTGGCTAGCGGGACCGATACGCAGTATTTT

v_gene: TRBV27
d_gene: NA
j_gene: TRBJ2-2
abundance: few
CDR3aa: CASSNYQGPGAGGELFF
CDR3nt: TGTGCCAGCAGTAACTATCAGGGCCCCGGGGCTGGCGGGGAGCTGTTTTTT

v_gene: TRBV12-5
d_gene: TRBD2
j_gene: TRBJ2-1
abundance: NA
CDR3aa: CASGLGQGTSGRVLNNEQFF
CDR3nt: TGTGCTAGTGGTTTGGGACAGGGGACTAGCGGGAGGGTCCTAAACAATGAGCAGTTCTTC

v_gene: TRBV4-1
d_gene: TRBD2
j_gene: TRBJ2-2
abundance: NA
CDR3aa: CASSHPLAGGSTGELFF
CDR3nt: TGCGCCAGCAGCCACCCACTAGCGGGGGGATCTACCGGGGAGCTGTTTTTT

v_gene: TRBV4-2
d_gene: TRBD1
j_gene: TRBJ2-7
abundance: few
CDR3aa: CASSQAGQGYEQYF
CDR3nt: TGTGCCAGCAGCCAAGCGGGACAGGGATACGAGCAGTACTTC

v_gene: TRBV3-1
d_gene: TRBD1
j_gene: TRBJ2-1
abundance: few
CDR3aa: CASSATGTGDNEQFF
CDR3nt: TGTGCCAGCAGCGCAACCGGGACAGGGGACAATGAGCAGTTCTTC

v_gene: TRBV18
d_gene: NA
j_gene: TRBJ1-1
abundance: few
CDR3aa: CASSQRANTEAFF
CDR3nt: TGTGCCAGCTCACAAAGGGCGAACACTGAAGCTTTCTTT

v_gene: TRBV7-8
d_gene: NA
j_gene: TRBJ2-2
abundance: NA
CDR3aa: CASNFQGFTGELFF
CDR3nt: TGTGCCAGCAACTTCCAGGGTTTCACCGGGGAGCTGTTTTTT

v_gene: TRBV7-2
d_gene: NA
j_gene: TRBJ1-5
abundance: NA
CDR3aa: CASSLWQDSNQPQHF
CDR3nt: TGTGCCAGCAGCTTATGGCAGGATAGCAATCAGCCCCAGCATTTT

v_gene: TRBV2
d_gene: NA
j_gene: TRBJ2-5
abundance: NA
CDR3aa: CASSEGSTEETQYF
CDR3nt: TGTGCCAGCAGTGAAGGGTCGACAGAAGAGACCCAGTACTTC

v_gene: TRBV12-3/TRBV12-4
d_gene: NA
j_gene: TRBJ2-5
abundance: many
CDR3aa: CASRLQETQYF
CDR3nt: TGTGCCAGCAGGCTACAGGAGACCCAGTACTTC

v_gene: TRBV5-4
d_gene: NA
j_gene: TRBJ2-2
abundance: NA
CDR3aa: CASSLGPDTGELFF
CDR3nt: TGTGCCAGCAGCTTGGGCCCCGACACCGGGGAGCTGTTTTTT

v_gene: TRBV6-5
d_gene: NA
j_gene: TRBJ2-2
abundance: NA
CDR3aa: CASSFTGTRNTGELFF
CDR3nt: TGTGCCAGCAGTTTTACCGGGACAAGGAACACCGGGGAGCTGTTTTTT

v_gene: TRBV4-1
d_gene: TRBD2
j_gene: TRBJ2-1
abundance: few
CDR3aa: CASSQEGSGKGNEQFF
CDR3nt: TGCGCCAGCAGCCAAGAGGGCAGCGGGAAGGGCAATGAGCAGTTCTTC

v_gene: TRBV29-1
d_gene: NA
j_gene: TRBJ2-2
abundance: many
CDR3aa: CSAGGWGFGELFF
CDR3nt: TGCAGCGCTGGTGGTTGGGGGTTCGGGGAGCTGTTTTTT

v_gene: TRBV25-1
d_gene: TRBD2
j_gene: TRBJ2-1
abundance: few
CDR3aa: CASSEGSHGGYNEQFF
CDR3nt: TGTGCCAGCAGTGAAGGGTCCCACGGGGGGTACAATGAGCAGTTCTTC

v_gene: TRBV3-1
d_gene: TRBD2
j_gene: TRBJ2-5
abundance: NA
CDR3aa: CASSHLAAQYQETQYF
CDR3nt: TGTGCCAGCAGCCACCTAGCGGCGCAGTACCAAGAGACCCAGTACTTC

v_gene: TRBV2
d_gene: NA
j_gene: TRBJ1-1
abundance: few
CDR3aa: CASSPPWAEAFF
CDR3nt: TGTGCCAGCAGTCCTCCATGGGCTGAAGCTTTCTTT

v_gene: TRBV4-1
d_gene: NA
j_gene: TRBJ2-2
abundance: NA
CDR3aa: CASSQSRAASVNTGELFF
CDR3nt: TGCGCCAGCAGCCAATCCCGAGCAGCCTCCGTTAACACCGGGGAGCTGTTTTTT

v_gene: TRBV5-6
d_gene: NA
j_gene: TRBJ1-5
abundance: NA
CDR3aa: CASSLGPVSQPQHF
CDR3nt: TGTGCCAGCAGCTTGGGACCGGTATCGCAGCCCCAGCATTTT

v_gene: TRBV11-2
d_gene: NA
j_gene: TRBJ2-2
abundance: once
CDR3aa: CASSQSGVGELFF
CDR3nt: TGTGCCAGCAGCCAGTCAGGGGTCGGGGAGCTGTTTTTT

v_gene: TRBV7-9
d_gene: NA
j_gene: TRBJ2-3
abundance: few
CDR3aa: CASSPAWDTQYF
CDR3nt: TGTGCCAGCAGCCCTGCCTGGGATACGCAGTATTTT

v_gene: TRBV5-5
d_gene: TRBD2
j_gene: TRBJ2-5
abundance: NA
CDR3aa: CASSRDYYKETQYF
CDR3nt: TGTGCCAGCAGCAGGGACTACTACAAAGAGACCCAGTACTTC

v_gene: TRBV5-6
d_gene: TRBD2
j_gene: TRBJ2-3
abundance: NA
CDR3aa: CASSWYGRGGADTQYF
CDR3nt: TGTGCCAGCAGCTGGTACGGGAGGGGAGGCGCAGATACGCAGTATTTT

v_gene: TRBV7-9
d_gene: NA
j_gene: TRBJ2-5
abundance: few
CDR3aa: CASSRNQETQYF
CDR3nt: TGTGCCAGCAGCCGAAACCAAGAGACCCAGTACTTC

v_gene: TRBV5-1
d_gene: TRBD2
j_gene: TRBJ2-3
abundance: many
CDR3aa: CASSFSGGAPDTQYF
CDR3nt: TGCGCCAGCAGCTTTAGCGGGGGGGCCCCAGATACGCAGTATTTT

v_gene: TRBV12-3/TRBV12-4
d_gene: NA
j_gene: TRBJ1-6
abundance: NA
CDR3aa: CASSSTMGSPLHF
CDR3nt: TGTGCCAGCAGTTCCACGATGGGCTCACCCCTCCACTTT